The clone carrying this T cell receptor (beta chain) has only a few counts. This record belongs to a study of blood T cell repertoires in COVID-19. Study background: Spain, Italy and the United States supplied samples that represented acute and convalescent COVID-19. Sources were T cells, B-cell-depleted T cells, or PBMCs; the material itself was cDNA or gDNA.

The CDR3 is 15 residues long. V lost 4 bases and J 4 bases, leaving 16 bases between the germline ends. CDR1 SGHNT and CDR2 YYREEE come from the germline V gene (reference sequence). In the source study's methods: Reference gene primer amplification in the assay estimated nucleated cell counts. Using immunoSEQ multiplex PCR, the repertoire was profiled, and TCRdb retains in-frame clones only, with some absent. V, J and clone size reflect that table, while D and trimming were determined from the DNA. Of around 200,000 clones listed, 80% to 85% were seen once; the top ten hold 4.4%. The chain has TRBV5-4 and TRBJ2-3; D perhaps matches TRBD2 (7 bases). Input material: peripheral blood. The sequence came from a man between 50 and 59 years old with active or convalescent COVID-19. CDR3 residues: CASSDGGRGADTQYF. CDR3 DNA sequence: TGTGCCAGCAGCGACGGGGGGCGCGGGGCAGATACGCAGTATTTT.